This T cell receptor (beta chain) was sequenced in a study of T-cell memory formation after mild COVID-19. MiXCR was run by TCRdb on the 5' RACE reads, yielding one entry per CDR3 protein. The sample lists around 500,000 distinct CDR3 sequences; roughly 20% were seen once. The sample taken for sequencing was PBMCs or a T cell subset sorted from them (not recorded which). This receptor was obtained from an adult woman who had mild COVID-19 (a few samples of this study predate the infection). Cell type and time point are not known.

CDR3 amino acids: CASSHQTGRGETQYF. CDR3 coding DNA: TGCGCCAGCAGCCACCAGACGGGGAGAGGAGAGACCCAGTACTTC. The V call is TRBV4-1, the J call TRBJ2-5; possibly TRBD2 for D (5 bases). Trimming pared 3 bases from V and 4 bases from J, leaving 15 bases between. Germline V gives CDR1 MGHRA, CDR2 YSYEKL. The CDR3 length is 15 residues.